These 30 T cell receptor beta chains were sequenced from one sample in a study of T cells in Graves' hyperthyroidism and ophthalmopathy. TCR beta CDR3 sequences were amplified from RNA transcripts. When the TCR CDR3 underwent first-round RT-PCR, the HTBI primer set was used. In TCRdb, the multiplex PCR reads were re-called with MiXCR into one record per CDR3 protein. The data show about 340,000 distinct CDR3 sequences, roughly a fifth seen once. Sequencing was carried out using blood. The receptors come from a woman aged 45-65 years with Graves' hyperthyroidism.

There are a few counts of this clonotype. This chain uses TRBV6-1 with TRBJ1-2, with D hard to call. V shed 10 bases and J shed 5 bases, with 11 bases lying between them. Germline CDR1 MNHNS, CDR2 SASEGT. CDR3 size: 11 residues. The DNA for the CDR3 is TGTGCCATCCGAACGGATTATGGCTACACCTTC. Translation: CAIRTDYGYTF.

This clonotype was counted only a few times. The chain employs TRBV29-1 and TRBJ2-5, with 7 bases identical to TRBD1. The J segment lost 8 bases and the V segment lost 7 bases, leaving 7 bases of the junction unmatched. CDR1 SQVTM and CDR2 ANQGSEA come from the germline V gene. This CDR3 has 11 amino acids. The CDR3 is CSGKTGSTQYF. CDR3 nucleotide sequence: TGCAGCGGGAAGACAGGGAGCACCCAGTACTTC.

This clonotype was counted ten times or more. The chain recombines TRBV11-2 with TRBJ1-4; 8 positions match TRBD1. With V trimmed by 4 bases and J by 10 bases, 11 bases remained unmatched. CDR3 length equals 15 residues. Germline CDR1 SGHAT, CDR2 FQNNGV. CDR3 DNA sequence: TGTGCCAGCAGCTCGGGGACAGGCGGGAGTAGAAAACTGTTTTTT. Its translation is CASSSGTGGSRKLFF.

V usage is TRBV15 and J usage is TRBJ2-6; no definite D call. The CDR3 sequence is 16 residues long. The germline V and J ends were trimmed by 0 bases and 1 base, with 7 bases remaining between them. Germline assignment: CDR1 LNHNV and CDR2 YYDKDF (reference sequence). The CDR3: CATSRDSGSGANVLTF. The CDR3 bases are TGTGCCACCAGCAGAGATTCCGGATCTGGGGCCAACGTCCTGACTTTC.

The table lists this clonotype with a few counts. This sequence joins TRBV19 and TRBJ2-2; D assignment may be TRBD1 or TRBD2 (5 bases each). Germline assignment: CDR1 LNHDA and CDR2 SQIVND (reference sequence). CDR3 length: 16 residues. V lost 7 bases, J lost 0 bases, and 15 bases lay in between. CDR3 residues: CASTSWDGPNTGELFF. The CDR3, as DNA: TGTGCCAGTACCTCGTGGGACGGGCCGAACACCGGGGAGCTGTTTTTT.

This clonotype occurred many times. The chain combines TRBV24-1 with TRBJ2-5; D may match TRBD1 or TRBD2 (6 bases each). The CDR3 length is 15 residues. V lost 4 bases to trimming and J lost 3 bases, with 14 bases between them. Looked up from germline, CDR1 is KGHDR and CDR2 is SFDVKD. The CDR3 loop reads CATSDPRGAEETQYF. The CDR3 coding sequence is TGTGCCACCAGTGACCCGAGGGGGGCCGAAGAGACCCAGTACTTC.

This clonotype was observed many times. The chain combines TRBV28 with TRBJ1-4; perhaps TRBD1 as D (5 bases). The CDR3 extends over 14 amino acids. Germline assignment: CDR1 MDHEN and CDR2 SYDVKM. V lost 5 bases, J lost 5 bases, and 12 bases lay in between. For the CDR3, the DNA is TGTGCCAGCAGTGCCTCCGGGACGAATGAAAAACTGTTTTTT. It specifies CASSASGTNEKLFF. The variable domain in full, with the rest retrieved from reference TRBV28 and TRBJ1-4, is DVKVTQSSRYLVKRTGEKVFLECVQDMDHENMFWYRQDPGLGLRLIYFSYDVKMKEKGDIPEGYSVSREKKERFSLILESASTNQTSMYLCASSASGTNEKLFFGSGTQLSVL.

The chain employs TRBV12-3 or TRBV12-4 and TRBJ2-6; the D is unclear. The length of the CDR3 is 15 residues. Trimming shortened V by 3 bases and J by 0 bases, and 6 bases separated the two germline ends. The CDR3 sequence: CASSFWSSGANVLTF. For the CDR3, the DNA is TGTGCCAGCAGTTTCTGGTCCTCTGGGGCCAACGTCCTGACTTTC.

This clonotype was counted ten times or more. The chain combines TRBV3-1 with TRBJ2-1; 9 bases align to TRBD2. Trimming at V came to 0 bases and at J to 7 bases, leaving 10 bases not matched to a gene. Per the germline V gene, CDR1 is LGHDT and CDR2 is YNNKEL (reference sequence). The length of the CDR3 is 17 residues. DNA of the CDR3: TGTGCCAGCAGCCAAGACCAGGTAGCGGGAGCCTTAAATGAGCAGTTCTTC. Translating gives CASSQDQVAGALNEQFF.

The rearrangement links TRBV6-2 or TRBV6-3 to TRBJ1-2, with unresolved D. Germline values: CDR1 MNHEY, CDR2 SVGEGT. Trimming took 5 bases from V and 8 from J, leaving 15 bases between them. The CDR3 is made up of 13 amino acids. The CDR3 reads CASSPRKHPGYTF. For the CDR3, the DNA is TGTGCCAGCAGTCCCCGGAAGCACCCCGGCTACACCTTC.

J is TRBJ1-4 and V is TRBV7-6, with D perhaps matching TRBD1 (6 bases). Trimming shortened V by 1 base and J by 8 bases, and 20 bases separated the two germline ends. Germline V CDR1 and CDR2: SGHVS, FNYEAQ. The CDR3 is made up of 17 amino acids. CDR3 residues: CASSLVRSSTGREKLFF. The CDR3 DNA follows: TGTGCCAGCAGCTTAGTAAGAAGTTCTACAGGGCGGGAAAAACTGTTTTTT.

This clonotype was counted ten times or more. The genes are TRBV7-8 and TRBJ2-1, with TRBD2 identical over 9 bases. The germline V gene encodes CDR1 SGHVS and CDR2 FQNEAQ. The CDR3 is 14 residues long. The junction had 2 bases not matched to a gene; V was cut back by 6 bases and J by 2 bases. The chain's CDR3 is CASRREGPYNEQFF. Here the CDR3 DNA reads TGTGCCAGCAGGCGGGAGGGCCCCTACAATGAGCAGTTCTTC.

This clonotype showed up many times. The V call is TRBV12-3 or TRBV12-4, the J call TRBJ1-6; TRBD1 aligns across 7 bases. The V and J ends lost 5 bases and 8 bases, in that order; junction bases with no gene match: 6. The CDR3 is made up of 14 amino acids. This CDR3 reads CASSPHRGDSPLHF. The DNA for the CDR3 is TGTGCCAGCAGTCCCCACAGGGGAGATTCACCCCTCCACTTT.

This clonotype was observed at least ten times. The rearrangement uses TRBV28 and TRBJ2-5; no clear D. V was cut by 4 bases and J by 0 bases, with 6 bases left in between. Germline-derived CDR1 and CDR2 are MDHEN and SYDVKM. The length of the CDR3 is 13 residues. CDR3 coding DNA: TGTGCCAGCAGTTCACGGTACCAAGAGACCCAGTACTTC. Translation gives CASSSRYQETQYF. The whole variable domain, remainder taken from reference TRBV28 and TRBJ2-5, is DVKVTQSSRYLVKRTGEKVFLECVQDMDHENMFWYRQDPGLGLRLIYFSYDVKMKEKGDIPEGYSVSREKKERFSLILESASTNQTSMYLCASSSRYQETQYFGPGTRLLVL.

This rearrangement joins TRBV5-1 to TRBJ2-2; perhaps TRBD2 as D (6 bases). There are 15 residues in the CDR3. V was trimmed by 0 bases and J by 7 bases, leaving 13 bases between them. Looked up from germline, CDR1 is SGHRS and CDR2 is YFSETQ. This CDR3 is CASSLDGREVGELFF. For the CDR3, the DNA is TGCGCCAGCAGCTTGGACGGCAGGGAGGTCGGGGAGCTGTTTTTT.

Details on this clonotype: A much larger clone differs by one base, so this may be a read error. The CDR3 does not end in the conserved phenylalanine or tryptophan, so this is likely a read error. V and J are TRBV2 and TRBJ1-6, with no clear D. V lost 4 bases, J lost 7 bases, and 8 bases lay in between. CDR3 length equals 13 residues. Germline V CDR1 and CDR2: SNHLY, FYNNEI. The chain's CDR3 is CASSGSKNSPLHL. The CDR3, as DNA: TGTGCCAGCAGTGGGAGTAAGAATTCACCCCTCCACCTT.

This clonotype was seen many times. V and J are TRBV5-6 and TRBJ2-7; 9 nucleotides match TRBD1. Germline V gene sequence: CDR1 SGHDT, CDR2 YYEEEE. The CDR3 contains 16 residues. Trimming removed 4 bases from V and 2 bases from J; junction bases left unmatched: 10. Written as DNA, the CDR3 is TGTGCCAGCAGCGTACTCCGGGACAGGGTCACCTACGAGCAGTACTTC. It specifies CASSVLRDRVTYEQYF.

V usage is TRBV19 and J usage is TRBJ1-2; perhaps TRBD1 as D (5 bases). The CDR3 is 14 residues long. V was pared by 3 bases and J by 4 bases, with 12 bases between. CDR1 and CDR2 from the germline V gene are LNHDA and SQIVND (reference sequence). The CDR3 nucleotides read TGTGCCAGTAGTATCGGGACGGAAATCTATGGCTACACCTTC. Encoded protein: CASSIGTEIYGYTF.

The V call is TRBV24-1, the J call TRBJ2-3; 10 bases align to TRBD1. V trimming: 2 bases; J trimming: 3 bases; junction bases outside the gene matches: 1. This CDR3 has 15 residues. CDR1 KGHDR and CDR2 SFDVKD come from the germline V gene. The CDR3 nucleotides are TGTGCCACCAGTGATTGGGACAGGGGAACAGATACGCAGTATTTT. It codes for CATSDWDRGTDTQYF.

The V gene is TRBV6-2 or TRBV6-3, the J gene TRBJ2-2; D may correspond to TRBD1 or TRBD2 (6 bases each). This CDR3 spans 14 amino acids. The germline V gene has CDR1 MNHEY and CDR2 SVGEGT. Between the trimmed V and J ends, which lost 2 bases and 6 bases, there was a span of 10 bases. CDR3 sequence (DNA): TGTGCCAGCAGTTACGCAGGGGAGGCCGGGGAGCTGTTTTTT. It translates to CASSYAGEAGELFF.

This clonotype was counted between two and nine times. The J gene is TRBJ1-2, the V gene TRBV7-2; D is uncertain. CDR1 is SGHTA, CDR2 FQGNSA, per germline. The CDR3 extends over 15 amino acids. The V end lost 1 base, the J end lost 2 bases, and 11 bases lay between the germline ends. The CDR3 is CASSLVSGLNYGYTF. CDR3 DNA: TGTGCCAGCAGCTTAGTGTCGGGCTTGAACTATGGCTACACCTTC.

This clonotype has more than one count but fewer than ten. The J gene is TRBJ2-7, the V gene TRBV6-1; a weak D match, TRBD2 (6 bases). This CDR3 spans 15 amino acids. With 6 bases removed from V and 0 bases from J, the gap between germline ends came to 15 bases. Germline V gives CDR1 MNHNS, CDR2 SASEGT. In DNA form, the CDR3 reads TGTGCCAGCAGAAGATCCGGGACTGACTCCTACGAGCAGTACTTC. Translation: CASRRSGTDSYEQYF.

This clonotype was seen many times. The chain has TRBV28 and TRBJ2-7; D possibly corresponds to TRBD1 (6 bases). This CDR3 is built from 16 residues. Germline lookup yields CDR1 MDHEN and CDR2 SYDVKM. Trimming cost V 3 bases and J 4 bases, with 19 bases left between them. CDR3 coding DNA: TGTGCCAGCAGTTTGGGGCTTTCGGGACATACTTACGAGCAGTACTTC. Its translation: CASSLGLSGHTYEQYF.

A note on this clonotype: One end of the junction varies from germline; a read error may be responsible. The CDR3 is CATSTDSSGGLFF. CDR3 DNA sequence: TGTGCCACCAGCACTGACTCAAGCGGGGGGCTGTTTTTT. The rearrangement links TRBV15 to TRBJ2-2; 8 nucleotides line up with TRBD2. CDR3 length: 13 residues. The germline V gene encodes CDR1 LNHNV and CDR2 YYDKDF (reference sequence).

This clonotype came up many times. V gene TRBV13 combines with J gene TRBJ1-2, with D tentatively TRBD1 (5 bases). Looked up from germline, CDR1 is PRHDT and CDR2 is FYEKMQ (reference sequence). The V and J ends lost 4 bases and 4 bases respectively, with 16 bases between them. There are 15 residues in the CDR3. The CDR3 loop reads CASSSSREWGYGYTF. CDR3 bases: TGTGCCAGCAGCTCTTCCAGGGAGTGGGGCTATGGCTACACCTTC.

This clonotype has ten or more counts. The chain links TRBV11-1 to TRBJ1-1; no reliable D call. Trimming removed 5 bases at V and 0 bases at J, with 10 bases between. CDR1 is SGHAT, CDR2 FQDESV, per germline (reference sequence). The CDR3 runs to 14 residues. In DNA, the CDR3 is TGTGCCAGCAGCATTAACGACTTGAACACTGAAGCTTTCTTT. Its translation: CASSINDLNTEAFF.

The sample holds a few counts of this clonotype. The rearrangement links TRBV5-1 to TRBJ2-2; 8 bases agree with TRBD1. CDR3 length equals 15 residues. V dropped 3 bases and J dropped 2; count of bases not matched to a gene: 3. Germline V gives CDR1 SGHRS, CDR2 YFSETQ. CDR3 nucleotides: TGCGCCAGCAGCTGGGGACAGGCCAACACCGGGGAGCTGTTTTTT. Its translation: CASSWGQANTGELFF.

This clonotype was recorded at least ten times. The V call is TRBV29-1, the J call TRBJ2-1, with 7 bases aligning to TRBD1. This CDR3 is 10 amino acids long. Trimming at V came to 6 bases and at J to 9 bases, leaving 2 bases not matched to a gene. Germline V gene lookup returns CDR1 SQVTM and CDR2 ANQGSEA. The DNA for the CDR3 is TGCAGCGTGGGGACAGCTGAGCAGTTCTTC. Protein: CSVGTAEQFF.

At least ten counts were recorded for this clonotype. This chain uses TRBV7-9 with TRBJ2-7; D unclear. CDR1 and CDR2 (germline): SEHNR, FQNEAQ (reference sequence). With 2 bases removed from V and 6 bases from J, the gap between germline ends came to 14 bases. The CDR3 has 14 residues. DNA for the CDR3: TGTGCCAGCAGCTTAAGTGCCCTTTCAATCGAGCAGTACTTC. Translation: CASSLSALSIEQYF.

The J gene is TRBJ2-1, the V gene TRBV2; the D gene is possibly TRBD2 (5 bases). Trimming shortened V by 9 bases and J by 8 bases, and 17 bases separated the two germline ends. Germline V gene sequence: CDR1 SNHLY, CDR2 FYNNEI. The CDR3 sequence is 13 residues long. CDR3 nucleotide sequence: TGTGCCAGTACACTAGTATCAGTTCATGAGCAGTTCTTC. Its translation: CASTLVSVHEQFF.